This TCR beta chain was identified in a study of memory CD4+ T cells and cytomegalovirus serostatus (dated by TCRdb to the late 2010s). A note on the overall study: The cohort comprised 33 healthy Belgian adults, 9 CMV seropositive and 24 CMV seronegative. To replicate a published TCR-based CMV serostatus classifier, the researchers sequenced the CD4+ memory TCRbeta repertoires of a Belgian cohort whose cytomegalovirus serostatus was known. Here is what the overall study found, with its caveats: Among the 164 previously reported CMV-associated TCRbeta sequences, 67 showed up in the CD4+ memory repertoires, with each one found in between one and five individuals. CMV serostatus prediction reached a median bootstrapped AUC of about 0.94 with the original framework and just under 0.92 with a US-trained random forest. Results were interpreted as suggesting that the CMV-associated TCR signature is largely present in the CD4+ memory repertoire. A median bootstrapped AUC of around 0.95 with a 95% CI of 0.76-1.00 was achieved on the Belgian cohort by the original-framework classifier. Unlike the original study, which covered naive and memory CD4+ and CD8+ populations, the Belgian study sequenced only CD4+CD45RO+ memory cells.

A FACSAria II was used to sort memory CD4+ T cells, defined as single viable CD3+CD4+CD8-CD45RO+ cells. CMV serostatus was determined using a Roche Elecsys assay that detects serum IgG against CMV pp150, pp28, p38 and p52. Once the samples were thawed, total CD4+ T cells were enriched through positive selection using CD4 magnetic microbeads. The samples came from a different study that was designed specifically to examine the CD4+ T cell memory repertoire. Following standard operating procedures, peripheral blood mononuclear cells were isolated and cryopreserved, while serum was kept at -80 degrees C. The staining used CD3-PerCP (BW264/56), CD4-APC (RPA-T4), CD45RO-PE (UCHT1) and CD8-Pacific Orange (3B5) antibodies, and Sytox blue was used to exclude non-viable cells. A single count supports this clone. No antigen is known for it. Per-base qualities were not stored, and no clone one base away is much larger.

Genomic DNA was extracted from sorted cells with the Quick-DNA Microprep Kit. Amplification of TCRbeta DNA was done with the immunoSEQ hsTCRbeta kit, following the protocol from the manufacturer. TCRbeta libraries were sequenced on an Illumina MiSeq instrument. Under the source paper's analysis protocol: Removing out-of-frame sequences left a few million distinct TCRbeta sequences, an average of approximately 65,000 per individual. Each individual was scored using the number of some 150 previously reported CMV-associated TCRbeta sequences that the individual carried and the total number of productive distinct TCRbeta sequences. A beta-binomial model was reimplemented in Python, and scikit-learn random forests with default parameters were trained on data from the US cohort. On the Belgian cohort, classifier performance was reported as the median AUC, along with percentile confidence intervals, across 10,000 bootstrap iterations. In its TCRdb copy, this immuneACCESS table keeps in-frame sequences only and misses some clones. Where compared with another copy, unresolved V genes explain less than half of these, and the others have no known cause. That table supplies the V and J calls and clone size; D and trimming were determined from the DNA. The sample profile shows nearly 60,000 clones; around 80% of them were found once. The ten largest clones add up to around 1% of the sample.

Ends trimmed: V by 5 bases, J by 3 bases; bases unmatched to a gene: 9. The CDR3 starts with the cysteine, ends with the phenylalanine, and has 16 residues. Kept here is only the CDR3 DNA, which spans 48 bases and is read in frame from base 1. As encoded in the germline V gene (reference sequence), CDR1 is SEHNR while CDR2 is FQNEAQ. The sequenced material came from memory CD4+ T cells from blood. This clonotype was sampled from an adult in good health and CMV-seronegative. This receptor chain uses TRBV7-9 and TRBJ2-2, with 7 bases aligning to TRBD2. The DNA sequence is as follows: TGTGCCAGCAGCATTTCCGGGACTACCGACACCGGGGAGCTGTTTTTT. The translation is CASSISGTTDTGELFF.